This T cell receptor beta chain was captured by sequencing in a study of CD8 T cells in Susac syndrome. Study details: Clinical remission applied to roughly eight sequenced Susac syndrome patients, and more than five had active disease. When blood was collected, patients with Susac syndrome were therapy-naive, were taking corticosteroids, or were receiving intravenous immunoglobulin alone.

The V end lost 5 bases, the J end lost 5 bases, and 18 bases lay between the germline ends. The CDR3 is 15 residues long. This clonotype was counted a single time. RNA was extracted with the RNeasy kit, and a quantity of roughly 0.5 to 1 ug was reverse transcribed using random hexamers. TCRdb itself ran the immunoSEQ multiplex PCR reads through MiXCR, one entry per CDR3 protein. The sample holds under 200,000 distinct CDR3 sequences; roughly 94% are singletons and the top ten take 0.1% to 0.12%. Blood CD8+ and CD4+ T cells underwent high-throughput TCR beta sequencing. Isolation of CD8+ and CD4+ T cells was performed negatively, whereas enrichment of TEMRA cells was done by FACS.

The origin of this receptor is a human donor with Susac syndrome. The chain combines TRBV12-3 or TRBV12-4 with TRBJ2-5; D may be TRBD1 (6 bases). The sequencing sample was made of CD4+ T cells from PBMCs. The CDR3 here is CASSPEGVPGETQYF. The CDR3 DNA sequence: TGTGCCAGCAGTCCAGAGGGGGTCCCCGGGGAGACCCAGTACTTC.